Listed below are T cell receptor beta chains from one sample, sequenced in a study of early T cells in non-severe SARS-CoV-2 infection. TCRdb called the 5' RACE reads again in MiXCR, with one record for every CDR3 protein. The sample holds roughly 57,000 distinct CDR3 sequences; under 15% are singletons and the top ten take about 9.3%. The starting material was whole blood, obtained at baseline. The receptor source for this set is an adult who was a healthcare worker with PCR-confirmed SARS-CoV-2 infection or an uninfected control (not recorded which). Both conserved end residues are part of each CDR3. A D gene is named only where the DNA matches it firmly. A clone size is listed for some rows: how often the clone was seen (once, few, many), or a class if it is expanded.

TRBD2	TRBV24-1	TRBJ2-1	.	CATSPARLAATRYNEQFF	TGTGCCACCAGCCCCGCCAGACTAGCGGCCACGCGGTACAATGAGCAGTTCTTC
.	TRBV7-9	TRBJ2-3	many	CASSRGTDTQYF	TGTGCCAGCAGCAGGGGCACAGATACGCAGTATTTT
.	TRBV28	TRBJ1-1	.	CATGEVGEAFF	TGTGCCACTGGGGAAGTGGGTGAAGCTTTCTTT
TRBD2	TRBV20-1	TRBJ2-7	.	CSASGLAGATYEQYF	TGCAGTGCTTCCGGACTAGCGGGTGCAACCTACGAGCAGTACTTC
.	TRBV7-6	TRBJ2-5	few	CASSLAPGQETQYF	TGTGCCAGCAGCTTAGCGCCAGGTCAAGAGACCCAGTACTTC
.	TRBV20-1	TRBJ2-7	.	CSARNIYEQYF	TGCAGTGCTAGAAACATTTACGAGCAGTACTTC
.	TRBV27	TRBJ2-1	few	CASSQGLQQFF	TGTGCCAGCAGTCAAGGACTACAGCAGTTCTTC
.	TRBV28	TRBJ2-3	.	CASSLSMVGAGKDTQYF	TGTGCCAGCAGTTTAAGCATGGTAGGGGCCGGGAAGGATACGCAGTATTTT
.	TRBV2	TRBJ2-2	.	CASSEQRTGELFF	TGTGCCAGCAGTGAACAGCGCACCGGGGAGCTGTTTTTT
TRBD2	TRBV4-3	TRBJ2-1	few	CASSPRWREESYNEQFF	TGCGCCAGCAGCCCGAGGTGGCGGGAGGAGTCCTACAATGAGCAGTTCTTC
TRBD2	TRBV6-6	TRBJ2-3	few	CAIAGGLAGATDTQYF	TGTGCCATCGCAGGGGGACTAGCGGGGGCCACAGATACGCAGTATTTT
.	TRBV7-6	TRBJ2-3	.	CASSTGRTDTQYF	TGTGCCAGCAGCACGGGACGCACAGATACGCAGTATTTT
.	TRBV6-4	TRBJ2-1	.	CASSDDHSSYNEQFF	TGTGCCAGCAGTGACGACCACTCGTCCTACAATGAGCAGTTCTTC
.	TRBV28	TRBJ1-3	many	CASSFLAGAGNTIYF	TGTGCCAGCAGTTTTTTAGCAGGGGCTGGAAACACCATATATTTT
.	TRBV5-5	TRBJ1-6	many	CASSQPRGGYSPLHF	TGTGCCAGCAGCCAACCCAGGGGCGGTTATTCACCCCTCCACTTT
.	TRBV19	TRBJ2-1	.	CASSFSRSSYNEQFF	TGTGCCAGTAGCTTCTCTAGGAGCTCCTACAATGAGCAGTTCTTC
.	TRBV5-1	TRBJ2-1	many	CASSLGGYNEQFF	TGCGCCAGCAGCCTCGGGGGATACAATGAGCAGTTCTTC
TRBD2	TRBV7-6	TRBJ2-1	.	CASSLAPGGSRNEQFF	TGTGCCAGCAGCTTAGCCCCGGGGGGGTCGAGAAATGAGCAGTTCTTC
.	TRBV20-1	TRBJ1-2	few	CSARDPWASDGYTF	TGCAGTGCTAGAGACCCGTGGGCGTCCGACGGCTACACCTTC
.	TRBV15	TRBJ2-7	many	CATSRDLGYEQYF	TGTGCCACCAGCAGAGATCTGGGATACGAGCAGTACTTC
TRBD2	TRBV28	TRBJ2-7	few	CASSFTLSGLSYEQYF	TGTGCCAGCAGTTTCACCCTTAGCGGGCTTTCCTACGAGCAGTACTTC
TRBD1	TRBV20-1	TRBJ1-2	few	CSASQGQGNYGYTF	TGCAGTGCTAGTCAAGGACAGGGCAACTATGGCTACACCTTC
.	TRBV4-1	TRBJ1-1	few	CASSQDLVMNTEAFF	TGCGCCAGCAGCCAAGATTTGGTAATGAACACTGAAGCTTTCTTT
.	TRBV7-2	TRBJ2-3	.	CASSKTALLAGHTDTQYF	TGTGCCAGCAGCAAAACGGCCCTCTTAGCAGGGCACACAGATACGCAGTATTTT
.	TRBV6-2/TRBV6-3	TRBJ1-1	many	CASSYSTEAFF	TGTGCCAGCAGTTACTCTACTGAAGCTTTCTTT
.	TRBV19	TRBJ2-2	once	CASTVTGLGELFF	TGTGCCAGTACCGTAACAGGGCTCGGGGAGCTGTTTTTT
TRBD2	TRBV7-9	TRBJ2-3	few	CASSFRATSERTDTQYF	TGTGCCAGCAGCTTCCGAGCGACTAGCGAACGCACAGATACGCAGTATTTT
.	TRBV5-6	TRBJ1-1	many	CASSLFGGLSGINTEAFF	TGTGCCAGCAGCTTGTTTGGCGGATTATCAGGGATAAACACTGAAGCTTTCTTT
.	TRBV7-9	TRBJ2-1	.	CASHGSSYNEQFF	TGTGCCAGCCACGGGAGCTCCTACAATGAGCAGTTCTTC
TRBD2	TRBV7-6	TRBJ2-5	.	CASSSSGGLARSETQYF	TGTGCCAGCAGCTCCAGCGGGGGACTAGCTAGGTCGGAGACCCAGTACTTC
.	TRBV20-1	TRBJ2-1	.	CSARDEGLSGYEQFF	TGCAGTGCTAGAGATGAAGGACTCTCTGGGTATGAGCAGTTCTTC
.	TRBV19	TRBJ2-2	.	CASSIGTGTSTGGLFF	TGTGCCAGTAGTATAGGAACAGGTACTTCAACCGGGGGGCTGTTTTTT
.	TRBV7-9	TRBJ1-5	.	CASSSQVTGNQPQHF	TGTGCCAGCAGCTCTCAGGTAACCGGCAATCAGCCCCAGCATTTT
.	TRBV2	TRBJ2-7	few	CASSEGVRRTYEQYF	TGTGCCAGCAGTGAAGGGGTAAGAAGGACCTACGAGCAGTACTTC
TRBD1	TRBV5-5	TRBJ2-3	.	CASSLDRARTDTQYF	TGTGCCAGCAGCCTGGACAGGGCCCGCACAGATACGCAGTATTTT
TRBD2	TRBV27	TRBJ2-2	few	CASSLSRLAGGRELFF	TGTGCCAGCAGTTTATCCAGACTAGCGGGAGGGAGGGAGCTGTTTTTT
.	TRBV30	TRBJ2-3	.	CAWSQTDTQYF	TGTGCCTGGAGCCAGACAGATACGCAGTATTTT
TRBD1	TRBV5-4	TRBJ1-2	few	CASSILGTGDWNYGYTF	TGTGCCAGCAGCATACTGGGGACAGGGGATTGGAACTATGGCTACACCTTC
.	TRBV21-1	TRBJ2-7	few	CASSKISRGQYF	TGTGCCAGCAGCAAAATATCTCGGGGGCAGTACTTC
.	TRBV7-9	TRBJ1-2	few	CASSLDINYGYTF	TGTGCCAGCAGCTTGGACATTAACTATGGCTACACCTTC
.	TRBV13	TRBJ2-1	.	CASSSSGKRENEQFF	TGTGCCAGCAGCTCTTCAGGGAAGAGGGAGAATGAGCAGTTCTTC
.	TRBV19	TRBJ1-1	.	CASQGGNTEAFF	TGTGCCAGCCAGGGAGGGAACACTGAAGCTTTCTTT